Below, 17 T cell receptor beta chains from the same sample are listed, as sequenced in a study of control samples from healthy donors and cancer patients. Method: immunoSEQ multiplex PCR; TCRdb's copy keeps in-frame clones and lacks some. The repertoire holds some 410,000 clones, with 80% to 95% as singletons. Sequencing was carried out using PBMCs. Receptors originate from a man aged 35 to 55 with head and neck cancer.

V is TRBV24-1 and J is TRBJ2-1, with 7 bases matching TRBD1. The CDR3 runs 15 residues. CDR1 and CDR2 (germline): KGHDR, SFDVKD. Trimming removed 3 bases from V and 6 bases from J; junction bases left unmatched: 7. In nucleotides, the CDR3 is TGTGCCACCAGTGATGCAACAGGGGTGGGCAATGAGCAGTTCTTC. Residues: CATSDATGVGNEQFF.

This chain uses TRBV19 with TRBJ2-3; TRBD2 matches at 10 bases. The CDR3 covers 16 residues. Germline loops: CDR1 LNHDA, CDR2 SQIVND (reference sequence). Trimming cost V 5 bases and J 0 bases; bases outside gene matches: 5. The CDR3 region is CASSPGLAASTDTQYF. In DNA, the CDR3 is TGTGCCAGTAGTCCTGGACTAGCGGCTAGCACAGATACGCAGTATTTT.

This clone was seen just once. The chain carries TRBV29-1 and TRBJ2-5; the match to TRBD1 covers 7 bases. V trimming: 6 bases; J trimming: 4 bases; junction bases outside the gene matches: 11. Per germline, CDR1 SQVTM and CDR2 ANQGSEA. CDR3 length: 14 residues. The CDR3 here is CSVATGVVAETQYF. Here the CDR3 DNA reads TGCAGCGTGGCTACAGGGGTGGTTGCAGAGACCCAGTACTTC.

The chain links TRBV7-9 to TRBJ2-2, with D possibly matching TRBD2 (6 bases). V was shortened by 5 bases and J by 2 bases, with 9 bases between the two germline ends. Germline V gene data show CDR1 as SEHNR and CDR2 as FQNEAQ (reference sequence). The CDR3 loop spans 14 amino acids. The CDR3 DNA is TGTGCCAGCAGCCTGGGACTTAACACCGGGGAGCTGTTTTTT. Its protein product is CASSLGLNTGELFF.

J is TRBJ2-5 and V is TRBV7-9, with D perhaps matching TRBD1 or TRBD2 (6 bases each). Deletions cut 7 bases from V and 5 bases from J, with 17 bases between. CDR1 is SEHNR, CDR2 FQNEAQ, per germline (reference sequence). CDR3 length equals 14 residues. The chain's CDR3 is CASIPRGGTETQYF. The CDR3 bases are TGTGCCAGCATCCCTCGAGGGGGGACCGAGACCCAGTACTTC.

The CDR3 DNA is TGTGCCAGCAGCTTCTACAGGGAATTAGGACTGTTTTTT. It specifies CASSFYRELGLFF. The chain couples TRBV5-6 to TRBJ1-4, with D tentatively TRBD1 (6 bases). The length of the CDR3 is 13 residues. Trimming stripped 2 bases from V and 13 bases from J, with 15 bases between. Looked up from germline, CDR1 is SGHDT and CDR2 is YYEEEE.

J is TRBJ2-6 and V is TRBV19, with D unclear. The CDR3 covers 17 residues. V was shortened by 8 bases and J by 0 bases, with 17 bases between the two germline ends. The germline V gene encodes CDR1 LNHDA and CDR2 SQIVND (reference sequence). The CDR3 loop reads CASCVASASSGANVLTF. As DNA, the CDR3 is TGTGCCAGTTGTGTAGCCTCTGCCTCCTCTGGGGCCAACGTCCTGACTTTC.

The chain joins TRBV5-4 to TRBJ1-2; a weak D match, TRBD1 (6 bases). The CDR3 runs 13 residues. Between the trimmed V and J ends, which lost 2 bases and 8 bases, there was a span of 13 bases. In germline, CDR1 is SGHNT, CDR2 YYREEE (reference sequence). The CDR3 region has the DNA TGTGCCAGCAGCTTAACAGGGATCCTCGGCTACACCTTC. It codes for CASSLTGILGYTF. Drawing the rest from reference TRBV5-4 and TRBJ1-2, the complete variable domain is ETGVTQSPTHLIKTRGQQVTLRCSSQSGHNTVSWYQQALGQGPQFIFQYYREEENGRGNFPPRFSGLQFPNYSSELNVNALELDDSALYLCASSLTGILGYTFGSGTRLTVV.

CDR3 nucleotides: TGTGCCAGCGGGGCAGGAAGAGAATCACCCCTCCACTTT. It codes for CASGAGRESPLHF. This chain connects TRBV2 to TRBJ1-6, with D perhaps matching TRBD1 (5 bases). The CDR3 is 13 residues long. V was cut by 8 bases and J by 10 bases, with 15 bases left in between. In germline, CDR1 is SNHLY, CDR2 FYNNEI. Based on the CDR3 plus reference TRBV2 and TRBJ1-6, the full variable domain is EPEVTQTPSHQVTQMGQEVILRCVPISNHLYFYWYRQILGQKVEFLVSFYNNEISEKSEIFDDQFSVERPDGSNFTLKIRSTKLEDSAMYFCASGAGRESPLHFGNGTRLTVT.

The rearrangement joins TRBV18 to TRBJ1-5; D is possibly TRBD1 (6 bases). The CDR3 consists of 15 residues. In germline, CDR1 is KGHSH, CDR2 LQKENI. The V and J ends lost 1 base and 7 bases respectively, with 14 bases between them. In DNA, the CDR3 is TGTGCCAGCTCACCACGGTCCGCAGGGGACCAGCCCCAGCATTTT. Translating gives CASSPRSAGDQPQHF.

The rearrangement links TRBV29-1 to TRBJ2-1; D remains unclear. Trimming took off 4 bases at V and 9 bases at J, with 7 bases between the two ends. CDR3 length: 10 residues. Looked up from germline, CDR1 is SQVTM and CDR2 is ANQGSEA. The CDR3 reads CSVGDGEQFF. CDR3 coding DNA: TGCAGCGTTGGGGATGGTGAGCAGTTCTTC.

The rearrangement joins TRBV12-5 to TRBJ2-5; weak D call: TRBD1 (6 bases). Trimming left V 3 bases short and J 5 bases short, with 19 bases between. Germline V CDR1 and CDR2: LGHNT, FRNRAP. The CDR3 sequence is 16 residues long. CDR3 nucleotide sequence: TGTGCTAGTGGTTTAGGAGCGCAGGGGCGTATGGAGACCCAGTACTTC. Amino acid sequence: CASGLGAQGRMETQYF.

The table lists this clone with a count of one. The CDR3 loop is CASSPPYSNQPQHF. In DNA form, the CDR3 reads TGTGCCAGCAGCCCCCCTTATAGCAATCAGCCCCAGCATTTT. The V gene is TRBV28, the J gene TRBJ1-5; D gene ambiguous. The CDR3 is made up of 14 amino acids. Germline V lookup: CDR1 MDHEN, CDR2 SYDVKM. V was clipped by 6 bases and J by 0 bases, with 9 bases between them. The full variable domain, rest sourced from reference TRBV28 and TRBJ1-5, is DVKVTQSSRYLVKRTGEKVFLECVQDMDHENMFWYRQDPGLGLRLIYFSYDVKMKEKGDIPEGYSVSREKKERFSLILESASTNQTSMYLCASSPPYSNQPQHFGDGTRLSIL.

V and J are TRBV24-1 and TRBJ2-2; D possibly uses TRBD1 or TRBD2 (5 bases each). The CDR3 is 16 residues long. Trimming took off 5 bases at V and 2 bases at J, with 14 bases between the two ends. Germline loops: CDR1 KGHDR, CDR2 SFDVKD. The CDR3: CATSGGRGTNTGELFF. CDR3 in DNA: TGTGCCACCAGTGGGGGACGAGGTACTAACACCGGGGAGCTGTTTTTT.

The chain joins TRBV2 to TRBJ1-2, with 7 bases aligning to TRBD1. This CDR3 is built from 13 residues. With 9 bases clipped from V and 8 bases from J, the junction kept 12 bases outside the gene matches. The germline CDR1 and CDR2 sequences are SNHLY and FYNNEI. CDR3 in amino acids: CASPGQPVSGYTF. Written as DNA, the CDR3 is TGTGCCAGTCCGGGACAGCCGGTTTCCGGCTACACCTTC.

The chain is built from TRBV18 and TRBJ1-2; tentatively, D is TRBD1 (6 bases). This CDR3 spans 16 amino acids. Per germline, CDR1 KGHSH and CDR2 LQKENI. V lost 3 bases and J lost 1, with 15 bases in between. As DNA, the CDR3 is TGTGCCAGCTCACCCGGACAGACCTATAGTAACTATGGCTACACCTTC. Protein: CASSPGQTYSNYGYTF.

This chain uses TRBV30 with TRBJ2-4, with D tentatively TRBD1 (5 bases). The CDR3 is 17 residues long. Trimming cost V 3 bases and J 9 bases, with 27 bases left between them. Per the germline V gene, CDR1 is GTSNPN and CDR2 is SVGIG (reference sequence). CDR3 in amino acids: CAWSPDPTGPGRGIQYF. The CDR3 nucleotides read TGTGCCTGGAGCCCCGATCCCACCGGGCCAGGTAGGGGCATTCAGTACTTC.